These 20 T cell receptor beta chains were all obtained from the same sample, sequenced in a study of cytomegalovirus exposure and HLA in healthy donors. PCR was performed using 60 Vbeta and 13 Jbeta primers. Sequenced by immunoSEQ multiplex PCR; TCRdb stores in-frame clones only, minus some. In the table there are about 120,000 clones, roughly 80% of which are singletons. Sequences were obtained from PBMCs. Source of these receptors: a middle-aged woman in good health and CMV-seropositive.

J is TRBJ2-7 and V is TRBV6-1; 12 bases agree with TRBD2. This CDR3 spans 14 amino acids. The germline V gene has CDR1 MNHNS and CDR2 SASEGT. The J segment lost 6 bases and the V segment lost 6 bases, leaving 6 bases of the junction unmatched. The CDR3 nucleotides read TGTGCCAGCAGAGTACTAGCGGGAGGCCCCGAGCAGTACTTC. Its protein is CASRVLAGGPEQYF.

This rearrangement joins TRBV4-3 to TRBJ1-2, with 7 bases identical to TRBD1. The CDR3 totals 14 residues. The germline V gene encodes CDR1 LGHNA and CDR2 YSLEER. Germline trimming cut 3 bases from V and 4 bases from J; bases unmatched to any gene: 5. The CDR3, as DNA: TGCGCCAGCAGCCATGGGGACAGCCTCTATGGCTACACCTTC. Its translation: CASSHGDSLYGYTF.

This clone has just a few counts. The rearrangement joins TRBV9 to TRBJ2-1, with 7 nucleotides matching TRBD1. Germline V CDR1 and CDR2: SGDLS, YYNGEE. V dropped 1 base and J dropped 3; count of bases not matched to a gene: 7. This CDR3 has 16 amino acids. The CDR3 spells CASSVFGRGNYNEQFF. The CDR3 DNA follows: TGTGCCAGCAGCGTATTTGGCAGGGGGAACTACAATGAGCAGTTCTTC.

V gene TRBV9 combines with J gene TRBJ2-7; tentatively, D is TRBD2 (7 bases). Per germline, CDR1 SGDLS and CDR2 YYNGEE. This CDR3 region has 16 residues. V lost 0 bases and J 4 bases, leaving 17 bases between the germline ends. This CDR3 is CASSVEGGGPIYEQYF. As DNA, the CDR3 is TGTGCCAGCAGCGTAGAAGGGGGAGGGCCCATTTACGAGCAGTACTTC.

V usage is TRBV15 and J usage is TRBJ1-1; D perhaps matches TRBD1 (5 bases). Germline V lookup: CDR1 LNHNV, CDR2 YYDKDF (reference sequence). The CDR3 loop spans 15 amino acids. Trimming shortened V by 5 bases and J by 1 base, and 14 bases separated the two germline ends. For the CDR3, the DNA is TGTGCCACCAGCCTAGACTTTACAGGGAACACTGAAGCTTTCTTT. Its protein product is CATSLDFTGNTEAFF.

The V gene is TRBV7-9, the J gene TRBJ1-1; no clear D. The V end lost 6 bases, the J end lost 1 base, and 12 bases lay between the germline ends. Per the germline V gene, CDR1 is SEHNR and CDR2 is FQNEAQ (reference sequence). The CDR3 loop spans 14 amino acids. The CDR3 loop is CASSEVSKNTEAFF. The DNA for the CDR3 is TGTGCCAGCAGTGAGGTCAGTAAGAACACTGAAGCTTTCTTT.

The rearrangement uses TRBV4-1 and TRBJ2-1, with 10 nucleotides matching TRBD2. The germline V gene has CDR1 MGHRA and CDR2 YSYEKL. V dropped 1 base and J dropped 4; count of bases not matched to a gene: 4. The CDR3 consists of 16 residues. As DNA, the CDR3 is TGCGCCAGCAGCCAAGCGACTAGCGGGTTATACAATGAGCAGTTCTTC. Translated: CASSQATSGLYNEQFF.

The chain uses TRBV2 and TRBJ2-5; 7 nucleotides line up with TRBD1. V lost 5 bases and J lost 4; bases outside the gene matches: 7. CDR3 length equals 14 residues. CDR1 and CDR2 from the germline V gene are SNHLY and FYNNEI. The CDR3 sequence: CASSLQGIGETQYF. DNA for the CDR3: TGTGCCAGCAGTCTACAGGGGATTGGAGAGACCCAGTACTTC.

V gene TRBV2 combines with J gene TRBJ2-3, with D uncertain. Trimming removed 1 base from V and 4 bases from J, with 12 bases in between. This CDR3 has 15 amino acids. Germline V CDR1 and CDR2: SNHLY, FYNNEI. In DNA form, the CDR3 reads TGTGCCAGCAGTGAAGTACTCTCAGGCGCAGATACGCAGTATTTT. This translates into CASSEVLSGADTQYF.

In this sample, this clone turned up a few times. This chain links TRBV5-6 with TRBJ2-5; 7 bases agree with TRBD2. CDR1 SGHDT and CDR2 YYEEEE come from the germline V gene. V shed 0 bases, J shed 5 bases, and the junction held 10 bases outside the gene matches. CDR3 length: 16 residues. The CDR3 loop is CASSLVLGLAVETQYF. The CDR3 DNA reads TGTGCCAGCAGCTTGGTTCTTGGGCTAGCGGTGGAGACCCAGTACTTC.

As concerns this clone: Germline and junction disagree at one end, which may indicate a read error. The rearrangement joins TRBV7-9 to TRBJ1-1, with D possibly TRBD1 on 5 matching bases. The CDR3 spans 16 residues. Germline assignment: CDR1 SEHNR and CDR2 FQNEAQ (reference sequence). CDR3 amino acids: CSSSATPTDLNTEAFF. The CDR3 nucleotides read TGTTCCAGCAGCGCAACTCCGACAGACTTGAACACTGAAGCTTTCTTT.

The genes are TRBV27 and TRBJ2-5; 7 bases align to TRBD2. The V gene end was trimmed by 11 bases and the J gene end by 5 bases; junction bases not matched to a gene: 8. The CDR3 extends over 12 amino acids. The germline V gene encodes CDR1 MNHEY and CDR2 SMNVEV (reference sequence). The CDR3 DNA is TGTGCCGGGAGGGAGGTAAGCGAGACCCAGTACTTC. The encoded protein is CAGREVSETQYF.

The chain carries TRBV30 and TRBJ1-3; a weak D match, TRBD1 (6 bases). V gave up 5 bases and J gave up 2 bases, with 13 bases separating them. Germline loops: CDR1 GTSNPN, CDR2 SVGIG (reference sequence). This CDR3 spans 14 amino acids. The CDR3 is CAWATGRTGNTIYF. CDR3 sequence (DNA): TGTGCCTGGGCTACAGGGAGAACTGGAAACACCATATATTTT. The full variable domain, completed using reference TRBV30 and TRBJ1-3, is SQTIHQWPATLVQPVGSPLSLECTVEGTSNPNLYWYRQAAGRGLQLLFYSVGIGQISSEVPQNLSASRPQDRQFILSSKKLLLSDSGFYLCAWATGRTGNTIYFGEGSWLTVV.

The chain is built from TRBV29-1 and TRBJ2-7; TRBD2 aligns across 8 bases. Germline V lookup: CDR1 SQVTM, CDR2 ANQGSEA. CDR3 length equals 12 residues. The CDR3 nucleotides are TGCACCGCCGGGACTAGTGGGTACGAGCAGTACTTC. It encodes CTAGTSGYEQYF.

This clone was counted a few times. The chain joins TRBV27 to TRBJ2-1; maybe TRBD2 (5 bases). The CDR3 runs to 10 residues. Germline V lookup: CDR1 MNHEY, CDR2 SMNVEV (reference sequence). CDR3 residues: CPGVHNEQFF. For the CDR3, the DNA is TGTCCCGGGGTGCACAATGAGCAGTTCTTC.

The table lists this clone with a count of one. The chain's CDR3 is CASTPQGDTDTGELFF. The CDR3 DNA is TGTGCCAGCACCCCACAGGGGGACACCGACACCGGGGAGCTGTTTTTT. The chain combines TRBV9 with TRBJ2-2, with 8 bases lining up with TRBD1. CDR3 size: 16 residues. Germline assignment: CDR1 SGDLS and CDR2 YYNGEE. V gave up 6 bases and J gave up 3 bases; unmatched junction bases: 10.

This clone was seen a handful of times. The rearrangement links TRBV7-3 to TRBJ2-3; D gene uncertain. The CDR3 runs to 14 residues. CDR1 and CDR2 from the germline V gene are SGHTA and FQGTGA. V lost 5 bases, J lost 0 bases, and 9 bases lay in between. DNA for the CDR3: TGTGCCAGCAGCCCAGGCCTTAGCACAGATACGCAGTATTTT. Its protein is CASSPGLSTDTQYF.

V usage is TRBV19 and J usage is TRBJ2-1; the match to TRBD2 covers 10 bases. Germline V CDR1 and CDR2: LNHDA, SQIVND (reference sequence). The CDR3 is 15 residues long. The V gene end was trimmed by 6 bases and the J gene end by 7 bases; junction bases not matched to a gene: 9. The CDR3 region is CASSVPGLAWNEQFF. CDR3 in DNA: TGTGCCAGTAGCGTTCCGGGACTAGCGTGGAATGAGCAGTTCTTC.

The CDR3 loop reads CASSTRQGLGSYNSPLHF. The CDR3 DNA reads as TGTGCCAGTAGTACCCGACAGGGTTTGGGCTCCTATAATTCACCCCTCCACTTT. The rearrangement uses TRBV19 and TRBJ1-6; 7 nucleotides agree with TRBD1. Trimming removed 4 bases from V and 0 bases from J; junction bases left unmatched: 9. Germline-derived CDR1 and CDR2 are LNHDA and SQIVND (reference sequence). The CDR3 spans 18 residues.

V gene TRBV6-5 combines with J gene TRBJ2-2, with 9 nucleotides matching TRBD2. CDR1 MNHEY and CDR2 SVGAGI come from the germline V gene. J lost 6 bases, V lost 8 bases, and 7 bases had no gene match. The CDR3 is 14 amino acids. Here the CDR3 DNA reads TGTGCCAGCCAGCCGGGACTAGCTCCCGGGGAGCTGTTTTTT. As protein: CASQPGLAPGELFF.